This T cell receptor (beta chain) comes out of a study of blood T cell repertoires in COVID-19. In the study overall: Donors in the United States, Italy and Spain gave samples during acute or convalescent COVID-19.

The CDR3 consists of 15 residues. The table came from immunoSEQ multiplex PCR; TCRdb's copy has only in-frame clones and leaves some out. This sample has fewer than 350,000 clones, with 88% found just once. Recruits, aged about 18 to 100 years, lived in around 24 US areas. The specimen sequenced was PBMCs or T cells enriched from blood (not recorded which). The gene calls are TRBV21-1 and TRBJ2-3; the tabulated D call, TRBD1, remains unverified against the DNA. TRBV21-1 constitutes a pseudogene. This receptor was taken from a young woman who had recovered from COVID-19. The CDR3 sequence is CASKTGDRGWDTQYF. The CDR3 bases are TGTGCCAGCAAAACGGGGGACAGGGGGTGGGATACGCAGTATTTT.